A single sample gave rise to the 20 T cell receptor beta chains below, sequenced in a study of cytomegalovirus exposure and HLA in healthy donors. The primer mix had 60 Vbeta and 13 Jbeta primers. Here immunoSEQ multiplex PCR was the method, and the copy in TCRdb shows in-frame clones only, minus some. Here the sample spans some 80,000 clones, 70% to 80% being singletons. The sample comprised PBMCs. These receptors came from a man aged 45-60 years in good health and CMV-seronegative.

This clone has only a few counts. The chain joins TRBV10-3 to TRBJ1-4; TRBD1 matches 8 bases. Germline V CDR1 and CDR2: ENHRY, SYGVKD. The J segment lost 5 bases and the V segment lost 7 bases, leaving 3 bases of the junction unmatched. The CDR3 has 13 residues. The DNA of the CDR3 is TGTGCCATCACGGACAGGGTAAATGAAAAACTGTTTTTT. Residues: CAITDRVNEKLFF.

The rearrangement links TRBV2 to TRBJ1-1; 9 nucleotides align to TRBD1. This CDR3 spans 12 amino acids. CDR1 and CDR2 (germline): SNHLY, FYNNEI. The V gene end was trimmed by 7 bases and the J gene end by 3 bases; junction bases not matched to a gene: 0. Written as DNA, the CDR3 is TGTGCCAGCAACAGGGGGCACACTGAAGCTTTCTTT. This gives the protein CASNRGHTEAFF.

CDR3 sequence: CASSLAGNTYEQYF. The CDR3 DNA reads TGTGCCAGCAGTTTAGCGGGGAACACCTACGAGCAGTACTTC. The chain has TRBV27 and TRBJ2-7; D is possibly TRBD2 (6 bases). Germline CDR1 and CDR2: MNHEY and SMNVEV (reference sequence). This CDR3 is 14 amino acids long. V was trimmed by 2 bases and J by 2 bases, leaving 10 bases between them.

The genes are TRBV9 and TRBJ1-6; tentative D call: TRBD1 (5 bases). V was trimmed by 0 bases and J by 2 bases, leaving 6 bases between them. The CDR3 covers 15 residues. Germline V gene data show CDR1 as SGDLS and CDR2 as YYNGEE. CDR3 in DNA: TGTGCCAGCAGCGTAGGGGGGGCCTATAATTCACCCCTCCACTTT. This encodes CASSVGGAYNSPLHF.

This chain connects TRBV7-8 to TRBJ1-1; unclear D gene. The CDR3 consists of 11 residues. V lost 3 bases and J lost 10, with 9 bases in between. CDR1 and CDR2 from the germline V gene are SGHVS and FQNEAQ. The CDR3 spells CASSFGEGAFF. The CDR3 DNA reads as TGTGCCAGCAGCTTTGGGGAGGGAGCTTTCTTT.

This clone was counted only a few times. The chain is built from TRBV4-3 and TRBJ1-5, with D hard to call. V was shortened by 0 bases and J by 6 bases, with 12 bases between the two germline ends. CDR1 LGHNA and CDR2 YSLEER come from the germline V gene. There are 15 residues in the CDR3. The CDR3 DNA is TGCGCCAGCAGCCAAGAATGGTTCGGGTTTCAGCCCCAGCATTTT. It encodes CASSQEWFGFQPQHF.

The rearrangement joins TRBV27 to TRBJ2-5, with 11 bases fitting TRBD2. Germline V gene sequence: CDR1 MNHEY, CDR2 SMNVEV (reference sequence). CDR3 length equals 16 residues. The V gene end was trimmed by 3 bases and the J gene end by 7 bases; junction bases not matched to a gene: 10. The CDR3 spells CASSFIVAGGPGTQYF. The CDR3 nucleotides are TGTGCCAGCAGTTTTATCGTAGCGGGGGGGCCAGGGACCCAGTACTTC.

This clone occurred a few times. The chain has TRBV5-1 and TRBJ1-4; TRBD1 agrees at 10 bases. The CDR3 totals 14 residues. V was clipped by 3 bases and J by 7 bases; unmatched bases: 3. The germline V gene encodes CDR1 SGHRS and CDR2 YFSETQ. The CDR3 DNA reads as TGCGCCAGCAGCTCCGGGACAGGGGCTGAAAAACTGTTTTTT. It specifies CASSSGTGAEKLFF.

The V and J genes are TRBV7-2 and TRBJ2-7; D may be TRBD1 (5 bases). The CDR3 is 11 amino acids. V lost 3 bases to trimming and J lost 6 bases, with 6 bases between them. From germline, CDR1 is SGHTA and CDR2 FQGNSA. The DNA of the CDR3 is TGTGCCAGCAGCTTCAGGGCCGAGCAGTACTTC. Its protein is CASSFRAEQYF.

V is TRBV30 and J is TRBJ2-5; 9 bases match TRBD2. The CDR3 runs 14 residues. CDR1 is GTSNPN and CDR2 is SVGIG in the germline V gene (reference sequence). The CDR3 DNA reads as TGTGCATACGCGGGGGGGACTCGCCAAGAGACCCAGTACTTC. It specifies CAYAGGTRQETQYF.

This clone was detected once. V and J are TRBV5-1 and TRBJ2-5, with a possible D match to TRBD2 (6 bases). The CDR3 runs to 15 residues. Per the germline V gene, CDR1 is SGHRS and CDR2 is YFSETQ. The V end was cut by 0 bases, the J end by 1 base, with 10 bases between. CDR3: CASSLGPGVQETQYF. The CDR3, as DNA: TGCGCCAGCAGCTTGGGGCCGGGGGTCCAAGAGACCCAGTACTTC.

The genes are TRBV19 and TRBJ2-2; TRBD2 matches 8 bases. Germline values: CDR1 LNHDA, CDR2 SQIVND (reference sequence). With V trimmed by 3 bases and J by 2 bases, 14 bases remained unmatched. The CDR3 contains 19 residues. Written as DNA, the CDR3 is TGTGCCAGTAGTATCCCACCTGTGACGCGGGGGGCAAACACCGGGGAGCTGTTTTTT. It codes for CASSIPPVTRGANTGELFF.

The V call is TRBV11-2, the J call TRBJ2-7, with TRBD2 identical over 16 bases. Germline values: CDR1 SGHAT, CDR2 FQNNGV. J was trimmed by 8 bases and V by 5 bases; bases with no gene match: 6. This CDR3 contains 15 residues. The CDR3 loop reads CASSPGTSGGAKQYF. The CDR3 DNA reads as TGTGCCAGCAGCCCCGGGACTAGCGGGGGGGCCAAGCAGTACTTC. Filled out from reference TRBV11-2 and TRBJ2-7, the complete variable domain reads EAGVAQSPRYKIIEKRQSVAFWCNPISGHATLYWYQQILGQGPKLLIQFQNNGVVDDSQLPKDRFSAERLKGVDSTLKIQPAKLEDSAVYLCASSPGTSGGAKQYFGPGTRLTVT.

The chain has TRBV4-3 and TRBJ2-1, with D tentatively TRBD1 (5 bases). The V and J ends lost 0 bases and 10 bases respectively, with 10 bases between them. The CDR3 runs to 13 residues. In germline, CDR1 is LGHNA, CDR2 YSLEER. CDR3 in DNA: TGCGCCAGCAGCCAAGAGTGGGGCTCGGAGCAGTTCTTC. It yields the protein CASSQEWGSEQFF.

The chain recombines TRBV11-1 with TRBJ1-5, with D uncertain. Germline lookup yields CDR1 SGHAT and CDR2 FQDESV (reference sequence). This CDR3 has 15 residues. V lost 2 bases to trimming and J lost 4 bases, with 12 bases between them. CDR3 sequence (DNA): TGTGCCAGCAGCTTATCGTCACGGGGAAATCAGCCCCAGCATTTT. It encodes CASSLSSRGNQPQHF.

The V gene is TRBV6-5, the J gene TRBJ2-5, with D tentatively TRBD2 (5 bases). The DNA end favors TRBJ2-7, so the J call may be wrong. The germline V gene encodes CDR1 MNHEY and CDR2 SVGAGI. This CDR3 has 14 residues. The chain's CDR3 is CASSRREGAYEQYF. Here the CDR3 DNA reads TGTGCCAGCAGCCGCCGAGAGGGAGCCTACGAGCAGTACTTC.

The chain uses TRBV27 and TRBJ2-1, with TRBD2 matching 7 bases. Trimming removed 10 bases from V and 3 bases from J; junction bases left unmatched: 6. From germline, CDR1 is MNHEY and CDR2 SMNVEV (reference sequence). This CDR3 contains 13 residues. The CDR3: CAKTGGFYNEQFF. The DNA of the CDR3 is TGTGCCAAGACGGGGGGATTCTACAATGAGCAGTTCTTC.

The chain employs TRBV10-1 and TRBJ2-5, with 8 positions matching TRBD1. The J call is uncertain, as TRBJ2-7 better fits the DNA end. CDR1 is WNHNN and CDR2 is SYGVQD in the germline V gene (reference sequence). The CDR3 has 16 amino acids. The CDR3 here is CASSESPGQVGYEQYF. The CDR3 nucleotides read TGCGCCAGCAGTGAGAGCCCGGGACAGGTGGGTTACGAGCAGTACTTC.

CDR3 loop: CASSMDSVVGELFF. The CDR3 region has the DNA TGTGCCAGCTCCATGGACAGTGTGGTCGGGGAGCTGTTTTTT. The chain employs TRBV2 and TRBJ2-2; weak D call: TRBD1 (6 bases). CDR1 is SNHLY and CDR2 is FYNNEI in the germline V gene. V was shortened by 8 bases and J by 7 bases, with 17 bases between the two germline ends. This CDR3 contains 14 residues.

The table lists this clone with a few counts. The genes are TRBV7-6 and TRBJ1-1; D uncertain. The CDR3 has 13 amino acids. From germline, CDR1 is SGHVS and CDR2 FNYEAQ. V was clipped by 6 bases and J by 0 bases, with 8 bases between them. The CDR3 reads CASRRELNTEAFF. For the CDR3, the DNA is TGTGCCAGCAGGCGGGAGCTGAACACTGAAGCTTTCTTT.